This T cell receptor (beta chain) originates from a study of early T cells in non-severe SARS-CoV-2 infection. Turning to the study itself: The study sequenced bulk RNA from unsorted whole blood, with chains unpaired.

Researchers tagged individual cDNA molecules with unique molecular identifiers. TCRdb reanalysed the 5' RACE reads using MiXCR and keeps one entry per CDR3 protein. The table includes some 30,000 distinct CDR3 sequences, about 4.2% detected once. Study outcomes and limitations: CD4 and private specificities were missed by VDJdb matching, which favored anti-spike CD8 responses.

This clonotype was counted between two and nine times. Antigen unknown. The TCR comes from an adult who was a healthcare worker with PCR-confirmed SARS-CoV-2 infection or an uninfected control (not recorded which). Sequencing was performed on whole blood.

CDR3 sequence: CASSQGTARETQYF. CDR3 nucleotide sequence: TGTGCCAGCAGCCAAGGGACGGCCCGAGAGACCCAGTACTTC. V gene TRBV7-8 combines with J gene TRBJ2-5; D assignment may be TRBD1 or TRBD2 (5 bases each). Germline-derived CDR1 and CDR2 are SGHVS and FQNEAQ. The CDR3 totals 14 residues. V gave up 5 bases and J gave up 4 bases, with 14 bases separating them.